The 3 T cell receptor beta chains below come from one sample, sequenced in a study of long-term antiretroviral therapy in people with HIV. Survey-level immunoSEQ v3.0 assays were run. The data were produced by immunoSEQ multiplex PCR, yet TCRdb's version contains in-frame clones alone and is incomplete. The sample yields about 19,000 clones, about 80% seen once. Sequences were derived from unsorted PBMCs, sampled 0.5 years before starting antiretroviral therapy. All receptors derive from a woman in her 50s with HIV.

V usage is TRBV25-1 and J usage is TRBJ1-2; no clear D gene. V dropped 5 bases and J dropped 4 bases, with 14 bases sitting between them. Looked up from germline, CDR1 is MGHDK and CDR2 is SYGVNS. CDR3 length equals 14 residues. The CDR3 nucleotides are TGTGCCAGCAGTACTTCCAAGGGTAGCTATGGCTACACCTTC. As protein: CASSTSKGSYGYTF.

The chain couples TRBV9 to TRBJ1-2; no clear D. Trimming removed 0 bases at V and 8 bases at J, with 8 bases between. This CDR3 has 12 amino acids. CDR1 and CDR2 (germline): SGDLS, YYNGEE. Written as DNA, the CDR3 is TGTGCCAGCAGCGTAGAGACTCGGGGCTACACCTTC. Protein: CASSVETRGYTF.

This rearrangement joins TRBV30 to TRBJ1-4; a possible D gene is TRBD1 (6 bases). V shed 5 bases and J shed 4 bases, with 14 bases lying between them. The CDR3 totals 14 residues. CDR1 is GTSNPN and CDR2 is SVGIG in the germline V gene (reference sequence). This CDR3 reads CAWSLGGFNEKLFF. CDR3 nucleotide sequence: TGTGCCTGGTCTTTAGGGGGTTTTAATGAAAAACTGTTTTTT.